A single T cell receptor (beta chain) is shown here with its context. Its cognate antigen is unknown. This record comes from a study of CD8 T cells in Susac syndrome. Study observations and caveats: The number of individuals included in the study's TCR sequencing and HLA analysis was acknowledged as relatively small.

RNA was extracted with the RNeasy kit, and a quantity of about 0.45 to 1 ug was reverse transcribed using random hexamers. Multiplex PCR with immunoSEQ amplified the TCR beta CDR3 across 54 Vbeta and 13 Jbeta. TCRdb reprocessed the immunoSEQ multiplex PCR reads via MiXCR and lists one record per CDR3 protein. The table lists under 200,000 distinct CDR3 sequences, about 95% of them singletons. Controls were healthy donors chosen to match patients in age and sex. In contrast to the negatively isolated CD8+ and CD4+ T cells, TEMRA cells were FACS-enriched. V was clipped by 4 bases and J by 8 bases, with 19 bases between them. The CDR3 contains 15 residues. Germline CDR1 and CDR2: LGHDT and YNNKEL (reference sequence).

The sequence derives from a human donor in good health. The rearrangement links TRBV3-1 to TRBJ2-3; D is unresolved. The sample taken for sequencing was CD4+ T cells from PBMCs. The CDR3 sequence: CASSPLRTFIGTQYF. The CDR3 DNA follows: TGTGCCAGCAGCCCCCTAAGGACCTTCATCGGTACGCAGTATTTT.